The 27 T cell receptor beta chains below were found in one sample sequenced in a study of T cell responses to AZD1222 COVID-19 vaccine (dated by TCRdb to the early 2020s). Taken with the paper, the label for time point translates to: about 28 days (+/-7) after the second vaccine dose. The library was obtained by the immunoSEQ multiplex PCR assay. In TCRdb, the immuneACCESS table is reduced to in-frame sequences with V and J assigned. These tables do not hold every clone; where another copy was compared, an unresolved V gene accounts for under half, and the others remain unexplained. This sample lists 140,000 to 150,000 clones; roughly 86% were detected once. The ten largest account for approximately 5% of the sample. The sample here was peripheral blood, taken 28 days after the second AZD1222 dose. The receptor source for this set is an adult who received the AZD1222 COVID-19 vaccine.

J is TRBJ2-3 and V is TRBV24-1, with no clear D. The CDR3 sequence is 11 residues long. The germline gives CDR1 KGHDR, CDR2 SFDVKD. V shed 10 bases and J shed 5 bases, with 9 bases lying between them. CDR3 bases: TGTGCCACTTCCCTCGGAGATACGCAGTATTTT. Translated, it gives CATSLGDTQYF.

The chain uses TRBV7-9 and TRBJ2-1; D might be TRBD1 or TRBD2, each matching 5 bases. V dropped 3 bases and J dropped 6 bases, with 21 bases sitting between them. Germline V gene lookup returns CDR1 SEHNR and CDR2 FQNEAQ (reference sequence). This CDR3 comprises 17 residues. This CDR3 reads CASSFQFDRGEGNEQFF. The CDR3 coding sequence is TGTGCCAGCAGCTTTCAATTTGACCGGGGCGAGGGCAATGAGCAGTTCTTC.

The V gene is TRBV19, the J gene TRBJ2-7; D is perhaps TRBD2 (6 bases). Germline loops: CDR1 LNHDA, CDR2 SQIVND (reference sequence). Trimming shortened V by 5 bases and J by 5 bases, and 22 bases separated the two germline ends. The CDR3 loop spans 16 amino acids. The CDR3 reads CASSPTRSSVGHEQYF. The CDR3 DNA sequence: TGTGCCAGTAGTCCCACCAGGTCTAGCGTTGGCCACGAGCAGTACTTC.

This rearrangement joins TRBV12-5 to TRBJ2-1; D perhaps matches TRBD2 (6 bases). V lost 4 bases and J lost 0, with 16 bases in between. The CDR3 spans 17 residues. Germline V gives CDR1 LGHNT, CDR2 FRNRAP. CDR3 amino acids: CASGSLTGTRSYNEQFF. Written as DNA, the CDR3 is TGTGCTAGTGGTTCTCTAACCGGGACTCGCTCCTACAATGAGCAGTTCTTC. Complete variable domain (other parts from reference TRBV12-5 and TRBJ2-1): DARVTQTPRHKVTEMGQEVTMRCQPILGHNTVFWYRQTMMQGLELLAYFRNRAPLDDSGMPKDRFSAEMPDATLATLKIQPSEPRDSAVYFCASGSLTGTRSYNEQFFGPGTRLTVL.

This sequence joins TRBV12-3 or TRBV12-4 and TRBJ2-1; 8 positions match TRBD1. J was trimmed by 14 bases and V by 5 bases; bases with no gene match: 11. This CDR3 has 13 amino acids. The CDR3 region is CASSRPFRDRKFF. The CDR3 DNA follows: TGTGCCAGCAGTCGCCCATTCCGGGACAGGAAGTTCTTC.

Here the CDR3 reads CASSKVTGLQPQHF. In nucleotides, the CDR3 is TGTGCCAGCAGCAAAGTAACGGGACTTCAGCCCCAGCATTTT. This sequence joins TRBV21-1 and TRBJ1-5. TRBV21-1 is annotated as a pseudogene. The CDR3 is made up of 14 amino acids.

In this sample, this clone turned up once. This chain links TRBV9 with TRBJ1-4, with 12 bases matching TRBD1. The J segment lost 12 bases and the V segment lost 4 bases, leaving 16 bases of the junction unmatched. This CDR3 is 17 amino acids long. Germline V gene lookup returns CDR1 SGDLS and CDR2 YYNGEE. The CDR3 here is CASSPHYSGTGGAELFF. In DNA, the CDR3 is TGTGCCAGCAGCCCTCACTACTCCGGGACAGGGGGCGCAGAACTGTTTTTT.

J is TRBJ2-1 and V is TRBV10-2; 11 bases agree with TRBD2. The V segment lost 10 bases and the J segment 4 bases; nucleotides outside the gene matches: 9. The germline CDR1 and CDR2 sequences are WSHSY and SAAADI. The CDR3 has 15 amino acids. The CDR3 DNA sequence: TGCGCCATCCTGAGACTAGCGGGGCCTTACAATGAGCAGTTCTTC. It specifies CAILRLAGPYNEQFF.

The chain recombines TRBV6-5 with TRBJ2-3; weak D call: TRBD1 (6 bases). Per the germline V gene, CDR1 is MNHEY and CDR2 is SVGAGI. Trimming stripped 3 bases from V and 0 bases from J, with 10 bases between. CDR3 length: 15 residues. CDR3 sequence reads: CASSYSGVSTDTQYF. For the CDR3, the DNA is TGTGCCAGCAGTTATTCAGGGGTTAGCACAGATACGCAGTATTTT.

In its sample, this clone was seen once. The chain is built from TRBV19 and TRBJ2-6; D is ambiguous. V was shortened by 5 bases and J by 2 bases, with 4 bases between the two germline ends. Germline V gene lookup returns CDR1 LNHDA and CDR2 SQIVND (reference sequence). This CDR3 has 13 residues. This CDR3 is CASSGTGANVLTF. The CDR3 DNA reads as TGTGCCAGTAGTGGAACTGGGGCCAACGTCCTGACTTTC.

The CDR3 DNA follows: TGTGCCAGCTCACCAGGGGGGGATTACTATGGCTACACCTTC. Encoded protein: CASSPGGDYYGYTF. The chain couples TRBV18 to TRBJ1-2; TRBD1 might be the D (5 bases). CDR1 and CDR2 from the germline V gene are KGHSH and LQKENI. V dropped 2 bases and J dropped 3 bases, with 10 bases sitting between them. The CDR3 totals 14 residues. Full variable domain (rest looked up from reference TRBV18 and TRBJ1-2): NAGVMQNPRHLVRRRGQEARLRCSPMKGHSHVYWYRQLPEEGLKFMVYLQKENIIDESGMPKERFSAEFPKEGPSILRIQQVVRGDSAAYFCASSPGGDYYGYTFGSGTRLTVV.

This sequence joins TRBV5-1 and TRBJ1-2; D gene ambiguous. The CDR3 spans 14 residues. The V and J ends lost 6 bases and 5 bases respectively, with 17 bases between them. Per germline, CDR1 SGHRS and CDR2 YFSETQ. The CDR3 DNA sequence: TGCGCCAGCACGGATCACAGCAGTATATATGGCTACACCTTC. Its protein product is CASTDHSSIYGYTF. The full variable domain, completed using reference TRBV5-1 and TRBJ1-2, is KAGVTQTPRYLIKTRGQQVTLSCSPISGHRSVSWYQQTPGQGLQFLFEYFSETQRNKGNFPGRFSGRQFSNSRSEMNVSTLELGDSALYLCASTDHSSIYGYTFGSGTRLTVV.

This rearrangement joins TRBV28 to TRBJ1-6; the D is unclear. CDR1 is MDHEN, CDR2 SYDVKM, per germline. CDR3 length equals 14 residues. Trimming stripped 3 bases from V and 5 bases from J, with 8 bases between. CDR3 nucleotide sequence: TGTGCCAGCAGTTTTGGGCAGGATAATTCACCCCTCCACTTT. It yields the protein CASSFGQDNSPLHF.

V gene TRBV29-1 combines with J gene TRBJ2-3; TRBD1 aligns across 8 bases. This CDR3 is built from 16 residues. CDR1 and CDR2 from the germline V gene are SQVTM and ANQGSEA. The J segment lost 4 bases and the V segment lost 3 bases, leaving 12 bases of the junction unmatched. The CDR3 region has the DNA TGCAGCGTTGATACGTGGCAGGGGGCGCATCCAGATACGCAGTATTTT. Translation gives CSVDTWQGAHPDTQYF.

The count of this clone is one. J is TRBJ1-4 and V is TRBV15, with D uncertain. Between the trimmed V and J ends, which lost 2 bases and 5 bases, there was a span of 3 bases. Germline V gene data show CDR1 as LNHNV and CDR2 as YYDKDF (reference sequence). The CDR3 runs to 12 residues. The CDR3 reads CATSRQNEKLFF. In DNA, the CDR3 is TGTGCCACCAGCAGACAAAATGAAAAACTGTTTTTT.

This clone was found once. V is TRBV18 and J is TRBJ2-5; TRBD2 matches 10 bases. CDR1 and CDR2 from the germline V gene are KGHSH and LQKENI. This CDR3 region has 15 residues. J gave up 1 base and V 6 bases, and 5 bases lay outside the gene matches. As DNA, the CDR3 is TGTGCCAGCTCCCGGACTAGCGGAGGCCAAGAGACCCAGTACTTC. Residues: CASSRTSGGQETQYF.

This chain links TRBV4-1 with TRBJ1-3; TRBD1 is a possible D gene (5 bases). CDR3 length: 14 amino acids. The germline CDR1 and CDR2 sequences are MGHRA and YSYEKL. V was clipped by 4 bases and J by 2 bases, with 9 bases between them. CDR3 DNA: TGCGCCAGCAGCCGAGGGACGGCTGGAAACACCATATATTTT. This translates into CASSRGTAGNTIYF.

The gene calls are TRBV5-1 and TRBJ1-1; D is uncertain. Germline V lookup: CDR1 SGHRS, CDR2 YFSETQ. The V and J ends lost 0 bases and 2 bases respectively, with 8 bases between them. The CDR3 loop spans 14 amino acids. The DNA of the CDR3 is TGCGCCAGCAGCTTGGCCTCGGCCAACACTGAAGCTTTCTTT. This gives the protein CASSLASANTEAFF. Variable domain in full (rest from reference TRBV5-1 and TRBJ1-1): KAGVTQTPRYLIKTRGQQVTLSCSPISGHRSVSWYQQTPGQGLQFLFEYFSETQRNKGNFPGRFSGRQFSNSRSEMNVSTLELGDSALYLCASSLASANTEAFFGQGTRLTVV.

The chain carries TRBV30 and TRBJ1-1; D unclear. V was trimmed by 2 bases and J by 0 bases, leaving 7 bases between them. CDR1 and CDR2 from the germline V gene are GTSNPN and SVGIG (reference sequence). The CDR3 is 13 residues long. DNA of the CDR3: TGTGCCTGGAGTTTACACCTGAACACTGAAGCTTTCTTT. Protein: CAWSLHLNTEAFF. Filled out from reference TRBV30 and TRBJ1-1, the complete variable domain reads SQTIHQWPATLVQPVGSPLSLECTVEGTSNPNLYWYRQAAGRGLQLLFYSVGIGQISSEVPQNLSASRPQDRQFILSSKKLLLSDSGFYLCAWSLHLNTEAFFGQGTRLTVV.

About this clone itself: The identical CDR3 is also encoded by other nucleotide sequences in the sample. V and J are TRBV6-5 and TRBJ1-3; no clear D. V gave up 5 bases and J gave up 0 bases, with 8 bases separating them. The germline CDR1 and CDR2 sequences are MNHEY and SVGAGI. The CDR3 is made up of 14 amino acids. Here the CDR3 reads CASSPGFSGNTIYF. The DNA for the CDR3 is TGTGCCAGCAGTCCCGGATTCTCTGGAAACACCATATATTTT.

The chain has TRBV5-4 and TRBJ2-1, with TRBD2 matching over 7 bases. Trimming took 0 bases from V and 5 from J; bases not matched to a gene: 8. The CDR3 has 16 residues. The germline V gene has CDR1 SGHNT and CDR2 YYREEE (reference sequence). The CDR3 DNA is TGTGCCAGCAGCTTGGTTTCGGGAGGAACCCACAATGAGCAGTTCTTC. It is translated as CASSLVSGGTHNEQFF.

This clone was counted once. V is TRBV20-1 and J is TRBJ2-3; the D is unclear. V shed 1 base and J shed 6 bases, with 2 bases lying between them. Germline V gene lookup returns CDR1 DFQATT and CDR2 SNEGSKA (reference sequence). CDR3 size: 10 residues. CDR3 region: CSARADTQYF. The CDR3 DNA reads TGCAGTGCTAGAGCGGATACGCAGTATTTT.

In regard to this clone: At one boundary the junction diverges from the germline segment, which might be a read error. The chain combines TRBV3-1 (or the pseudogene TRBV3-2) with TRBJ2-2, with 9 bases fitting TRBD2. From germline, CDR1 is LGHDT and CDR2 YNNKEL (reference sequence). The CDR3 length is 20 residues. The CDR3 nucleotides are TGTGCCAGCAGCCAAGATGCGGCTAGCGGGACCCACTTATACACTGGGGAGCTGTTTTTT. Translating gives CASSQDAASGTHLYTGELFF.

This chain uses TRBV24-1 with TRBJ2-3; D is uncertain. The CDR3 sequence is 12 residues long. V shed 4 bases and J shed 4 bases, with 5 bases lying between them. Germline assignment: CDR1 KGHDR and CDR2 SFDVKD. CDR3 in amino acids: CATSEVSDTQYF. The CDR3 DNA is TGTGCCACCAGTGAAGTATCAGATACGCAGTATTTT.

CDR3 DNA sequence: TGTGCCACTTTTACTCCGGGACAGGGTGGACAGCCCCAGCATTTT. It yields the protein CATFTPGQGGQPQHF. The V and J genes are TRBV19 and TRBJ1-5; 9 bases fit TRBD1. Per germline, CDR1 LNHDA and CDR2 SQIVND (reference sequence). J gave up 7 bases and V 10 bases, and 14 bases lay outside the gene matches. This CDR3 contains 15 residues.

The chain joins TRBV6-1 to TRBJ1-1; D unresolved. Germline CDR1 is MNHNS and CDR2 is SASEGT. Trimming left V 3 bases short and J 8 bases short, with 13 bases between. The CDR3 loop spans 13 amino acids. The CDR3 bases are TGTGCCAGCAGTGAGTCTGGGCAGCGGGAAGCTTTCTTT. Amino acid sequence: CASSESGQREAFF.

The rearrangement links TRBV5-1 to TRBJ2-3, with 11 bases lining up with TRBD2. Germline V gene lookup returns CDR1 SGHRS and CDR2 YFSETQ. V shed 0 bases and J 7 bases; nucleotides not matched to a gene: 10. The CDR3 covers 17 residues. The CDR3 spells CASSLAGLAGGLNTQYF. DNA of the CDR3: TGCGCCAGCAGCTTGGCCGGGCTAGCGGGGGGTCTAAATACGCAGTATTTT.